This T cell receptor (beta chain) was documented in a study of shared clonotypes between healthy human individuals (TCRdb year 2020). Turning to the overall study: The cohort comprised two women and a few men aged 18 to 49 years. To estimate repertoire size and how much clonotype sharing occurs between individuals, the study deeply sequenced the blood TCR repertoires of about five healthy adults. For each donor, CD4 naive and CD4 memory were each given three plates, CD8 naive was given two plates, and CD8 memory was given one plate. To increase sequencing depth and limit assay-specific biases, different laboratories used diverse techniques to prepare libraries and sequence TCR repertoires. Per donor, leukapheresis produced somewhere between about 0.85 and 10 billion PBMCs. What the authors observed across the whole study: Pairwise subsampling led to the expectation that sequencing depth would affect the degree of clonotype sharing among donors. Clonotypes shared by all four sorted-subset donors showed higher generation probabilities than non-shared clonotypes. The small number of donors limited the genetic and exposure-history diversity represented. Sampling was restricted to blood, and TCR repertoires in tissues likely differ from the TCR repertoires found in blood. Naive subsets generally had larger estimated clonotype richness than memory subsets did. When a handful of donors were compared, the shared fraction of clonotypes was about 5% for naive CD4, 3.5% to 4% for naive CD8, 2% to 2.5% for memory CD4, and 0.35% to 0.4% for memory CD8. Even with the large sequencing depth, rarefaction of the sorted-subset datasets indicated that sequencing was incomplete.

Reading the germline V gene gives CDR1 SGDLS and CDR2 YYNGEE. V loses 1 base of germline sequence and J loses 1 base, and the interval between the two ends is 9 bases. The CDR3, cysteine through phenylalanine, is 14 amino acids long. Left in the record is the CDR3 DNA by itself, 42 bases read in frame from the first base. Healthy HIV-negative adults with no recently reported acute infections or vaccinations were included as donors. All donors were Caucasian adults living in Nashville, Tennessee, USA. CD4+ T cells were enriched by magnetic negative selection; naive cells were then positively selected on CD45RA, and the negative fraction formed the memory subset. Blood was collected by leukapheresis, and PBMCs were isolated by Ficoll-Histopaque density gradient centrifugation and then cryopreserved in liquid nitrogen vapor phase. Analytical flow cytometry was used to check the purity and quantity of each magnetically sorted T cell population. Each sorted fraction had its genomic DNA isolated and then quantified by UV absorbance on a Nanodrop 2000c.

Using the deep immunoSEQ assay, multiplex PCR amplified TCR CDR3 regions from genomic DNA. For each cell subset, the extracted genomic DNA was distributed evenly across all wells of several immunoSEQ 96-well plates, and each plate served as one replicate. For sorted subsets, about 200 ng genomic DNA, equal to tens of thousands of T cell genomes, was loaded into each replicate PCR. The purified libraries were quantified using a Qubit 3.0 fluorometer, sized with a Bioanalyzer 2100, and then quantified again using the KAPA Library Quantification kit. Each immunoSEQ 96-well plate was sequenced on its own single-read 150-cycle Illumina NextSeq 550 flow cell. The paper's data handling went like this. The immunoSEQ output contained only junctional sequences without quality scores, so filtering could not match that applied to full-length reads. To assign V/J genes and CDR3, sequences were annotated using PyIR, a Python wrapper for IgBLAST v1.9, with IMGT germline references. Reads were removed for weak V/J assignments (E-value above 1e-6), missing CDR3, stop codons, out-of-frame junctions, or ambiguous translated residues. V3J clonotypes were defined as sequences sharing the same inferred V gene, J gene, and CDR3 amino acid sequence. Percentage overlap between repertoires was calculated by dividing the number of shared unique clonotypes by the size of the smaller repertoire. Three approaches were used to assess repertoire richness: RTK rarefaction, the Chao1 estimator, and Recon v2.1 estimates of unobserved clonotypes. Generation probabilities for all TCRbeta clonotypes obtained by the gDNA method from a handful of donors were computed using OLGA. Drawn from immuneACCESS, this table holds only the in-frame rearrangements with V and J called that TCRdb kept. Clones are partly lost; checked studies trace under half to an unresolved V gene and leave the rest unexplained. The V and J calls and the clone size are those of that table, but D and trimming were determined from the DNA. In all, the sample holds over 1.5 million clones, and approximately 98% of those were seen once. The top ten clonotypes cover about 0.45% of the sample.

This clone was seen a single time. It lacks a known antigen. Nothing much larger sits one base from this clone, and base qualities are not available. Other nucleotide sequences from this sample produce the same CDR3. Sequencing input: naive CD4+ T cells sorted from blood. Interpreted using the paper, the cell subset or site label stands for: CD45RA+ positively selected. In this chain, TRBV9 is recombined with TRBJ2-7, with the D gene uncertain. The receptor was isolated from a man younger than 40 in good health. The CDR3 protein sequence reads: CASSVTGGSYEQYF. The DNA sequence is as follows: TGTGCCAGCAGCGTAACTGGTGGATCCTACGAGCAGTACTTC.